Listed here are 28 T cell receptor beta chains from one sample, sequenced in a study of shared clonotypes between healthy human individuals. Sequencing used immunoSEQ multiplex PCR; TCRdb keeps in-frame clones, though not all of them. The sample yields under 1,100,000 clones, 65% to 80% seen once. Sequencing used memory CD4+ T cells sorted from blood. Subset defined: CD45RA-negative fraction. The receptors stem from a man aged 18 to 29 in good health.

This sequence joins TRBV2 and TRBJ1-2; the match to TRBD1 covers 7 bases. In germline, CDR1 is SNHLY, CDR2 FYNNEI. V was clipped by 1 base and J by 6 bases; unmatched bases: 8. There are 15 residues in the CDR3. DNA of the CDR3: TGTGCCAGCAGTGAAGACCCCACAGGGGCGAATGGCTACACCTTC. Its translation is CASSEDPTGANGYTF. Combining the CDR3 with reference TRBV2 and TRBJ1-2 gives the whole variable domain EPEVTQTPSHQVTQMGQEVILRCVPISNHLYFYWYRQILGQKVEFLVSFYNNEISEKSEIFDDQFSVERPDGSNFTLKIRSTKLEDSAMYFCASSEDPTGANGYTFGSGTRLTVV.

The rearrangement uses TRBV9 and TRBJ2-5, with D possibly matching TRBD2 (5 bases). Trimming left V 3 bases short and J 5 bases short, with 17 bases between. Germline V gene sequence: CDR1 SGDLS, CDR2 YYNGEE. This CDR3 has 15 amino acids. CDR3 sequence (DNA): TGTGCCAGCAGCGCAAGGACTCATAGGGAGGAGACCCAGTACTTC. Its translation: CASSARTHREETQYF.

The count of this clone is one. The chain has TRBV30 and TRBJ2-1; the D gene is possibly TRBD2 (5 bases). The V gene lost 0 bases and the J gene lost 7 bases, with 13 bases spanning the gap. This CDR3 is 14 amino acids long. Germline V gives CDR1 GTSNPN, CDR2 SVGIG (reference sequence). This chain's CDR3 is CAWSVMRERNEQFF. The CDR3 DNA is TGTGCCTGGAGTGTTATGAGGGAGCGGAATGAGCAGTTCTTC.

V is TRBV15 and J is TRBJ1-2; 7 bases agree with TRBD1. Trimming cost V 1 base and J 8 bases; bases outside gene matches: 7. The V gene's germline CDR1 is LNHNV and CDR2 YYDKDF (reference sequence). This CDR3 is built from 14 residues. This CDR3 reads CATSRGTGAEGYTF. Written as DNA, the CDR3 is TGTGCCACCAGCAGAGGAACAGGGGCCGAAGGCTACACCTTC.

The V gene is TRBV28, the J gene TRBJ1-5, with D tentatively TRBD1 (6 bases). CDR1 is MDHEN and CDR2 is SYDVKM in the germline V gene. The CDR3 covers 14 residues. V was pared by 11 bases and J by 6 bases, with 20 bases between. The CDR3 loop reads CACRRDTAGQPQHF. For the CDR3, the DNA is TGTGCCTGTCGACGGGACACGGCGGGTCAGCCCCAGCATTTT.

The chain combines TRBV28 with TRBJ1-4, with D hard to call. Germline V gene sequence: CDR1 MDHEN, CDR2 SYDVKM. V shed 1 base and J shed 4 bases, with 10 bases lying between them. The CDR3 is 15 amino acids. The CDR3 protein is CASSLSSVGNEKLFF. CDR3 bases: TGTGCCAGCAGTTTATCTTCAGTGGGTAATGAAAAACTGTTTTTT.

This clone occurred a few times. The chain is built from TRBV2 and TRBJ2-1; the D gene is possibly TRBD1 (6 bases). From germline, CDR1 is SNHLY and CDR2 FYNNEI. V lost 11 bases to trimming and J lost 4 bases, with 24 bases between them. This CDR3 comprises 16 residues. The CDR3 bases are TGTGCCGGCGCCAGGGGCGCGCCCCAGAAATACAATGAGCAGTTCTTC. Amino acids: CAGARGAPQKYNEQFF.

This chain uses TRBV5-1 with TRBJ2-1, with no clear D. The CDR3 has 13 amino acids. Germline loops: CDR1 SGHRS, CDR2 YFSETQ. Trimming shortened V by 4 bases and J by 2 bases, and 7 bases separated the two germline ends. CDR3 sequence (DNA): TGCGCCAGCAGCCCCGTTCCCTACAATGAGCAGTTCTTC. This encodes CASSPVPYNEQFF.

CDR3: CASSAAGQKNQPQHF. CDR3 bases: TGTGCCAGCAGCGCAGCGGGACAGAAGAATCAGCCCCAGCATTTT. The chain joins TRBV7-2 to TRBJ1-5, with TRBD1 matching 7 bases. CDR1 is SGHTA and CDR2 is FQGNSA in the germline V gene. The CDR3 sequence is 15 residues long. Trimming removed 5 bases from V and 4 bases from J; junction bases left unmatched: 8.

V gene TRBV5-1 combines with J gene TRBJ2-1; TRBD2 agrees at 10 bases. The CDR3 length is 16 residues. Trimming took 2 bases from V and 3 from J; bases not matched to a gene: 5. The germline V gene encodes CDR1 SGHRS and CDR2 YFSETQ. The CDR3 bases are TGCGCCAGCAGCTTTTCTAGCGGGAGTCTCTACAATGAGCAGTTCTTC. It yields the protein CASSFSSGSLYNEQFF.

The chain joins TRBV5-1 to TRBJ2-1, with TRBD2 matching over 7 bases. The CDR3 totals 15 residues. V was pared by 3 bases and J by 2 bases, with 5 bases of the junction left unmatched. CDR1 is SGHRS and CDR2 is YFSETQ in the germline V gene. The CDR3 DNA is TGCGCCAGCAGCTGGGGCGGGAGTGCCTACAATGAGCAGTTCTTC. Residues: CASSWGGSAYNEQFF.

This chain uses TRBV5-1 with TRBJ1-2; 7 bases align to TRBD1. The CDR3 is 16 residues long. CDR1 and CDR2 (germline): SGHRS, YFSETQ. The V segment lost 4 bases and the J segment 5 bases; nucleotides outside the gene matches: 14. Here the CDR3 reads CASSAGESTGNYGYTF. CDR3 nucleotides: TGCGCCAGCAGCGCTGGAGAGTCGACAGGGAATTATGGCTACACCTTC.

V usage is TRBV18 and J usage is TRBJ2-7; D remains ambiguous. This CDR3 has 15 residues. The V end was cut by 3 bases, the J end by 0 bases, with 12 bases between. Germline CDR1 and CDR2: KGHSH and LQKENI. The CDR3 region has the DNA TGTGCCAGCTCACCGGGCGGCTGGGACTCCTACGAGCAGTACTTC. Translated, it gives CASSPGGWDSYEQYF.

V and J are TRBV5-1 and TRBJ1-6; TRBD1 matches at 7 bases. The CDR3 contains 15 residues. Per germline, CDR1 SGHRS and CDR2 YFSETQ. V shed 4 bases and J 6 bases; nucleotides not matched to a gene: 7. CDR3 sequence reads: CASSPSGQLNSPLHF. For the CDR3, the DNA is TGCGCCAGCAGCCCCTCGGGACAGCTTAATTCACCCCTCCACTTT.

The chain couples TRBV6-1 to TRBJ2-3; 10 bases are shared with TRBD1. CDR1 MNHNS and CDR2 SASEGT come from the germline V gene. The CDR3 is 15 residues long. The junction had 6 bases not matched to a gene; V was cut back by 6 bases and J by 3 bases. CDR3 sequence (DNA): TGTGCCAGCAGGCGACGGACAGGGGGAACAGATACGCAGTATTTT. This gives the protein CASRRRTGGTDTQYF.

The genes are TRBV6-1 and TRBJ1-2, with D perhaps TRBD1 (5 bases). The CDR3 is made up of 11 amino acids. Trimming took off 10 bases at V and 9 bases at J, with 15 bases between the two ends. Germline V CDR1 and CDR2: MNHNS, SASEGT. CDR3 protein: CATGQGESYTF. The CDR3 region has the DNA TGTGCCACTGGTCAGGGAGAAAGCTACACCTTC.

This clone was found a few times. The junction and the germline gene differ at one end; a read error may be behind it. This chain uses TRBV7-2 with TRBJ1-2; tentatively, D is TRBD1 (5 bases). Looked up from germline, CDR1 is SGHTA and CDR2 is FQGNSA. The CDR3 is made up of 16 amino acids. The CDR3 protein is CASTLASGRINYGYTF. Written as DNA, the CDR3 is TGTGCCAGCACCTTAGCGTCGGGACGGATTAACTATGGCTACACCTTC.

The chain carries TRBV9 and TRBJ2-7; no reliable D call. V dropped 2 bases and J dropped 7 bases, with 19 bases sitting between them. The germline CDR1 and CDR2 sequences are SGDLS and YYNGEE. CDR3 length: 15 residues. The CDR3 DNA follows: TGTGCCAGCAGCGTTATACAAGGCCCTCGATTGGAGCAGTACTTC. This gives the protein CASSVIQGPRLEQYF.

This clone was seen only a few times. V is TRBV28 and J is TRBJ1-2, with 8 bases that match TRBD1. The germline V gene encodes CDR1 MDHEN and CDR2 SYDVKM. V shed 6 bases and J 1 base; nucleotides not matched to a gene: 4. The CDR3 is 14 amino acids. The CDR3 nucleotides read TGTGCCAGCAGATCTACAGGGGGTAACTATGGCTACACCTTC. Protein: CASRSTGGNYGYTF.

The CDR3 sequence: CASSVSSGSRPDTQYF. DNA of the CDR3: TGTGCCAGTAGTGTGTCTAGCGGGAGTAGGCCAGATACGCAGTATTTT. The chain links TRBV19 to TRBJ2-3, with 10 bases matching TRBD2. V shed 5 bases and J 4 bases; nucleotides not matched to a gene: 9. Germline CDR1 is LNHDA and CDR2 is SQIVND (reference sequence). The CDR3 is 16 amino acids. The full variable domain, its missing parts supplied by reference TRBV19 and TRBJ2-3, is DGGITQSPKYLFRKEGQNVTLSCEQNLNHDAMYWYRQDPGQGLRLIYYSQIVNDFQKGDIAEGYSVSREKKESFPLTVTSAQKNPTAFYLCASSVSSGSRPDTQYFGPGTRLTVL.

Of note for this clone: At one of its ends the junction is not consistent with the germline gene, which may arise from a read error. The genes are TRBV5-1 and TRBJ2-1; D is unresolved. The CDR3 has 14 amino acids. Germline V gives CDR1 SGHRS, CDR2 YFSETQ. The CDR3 loop is CASSSMGSSNEQFF. In nucleotides, the CDR3 is TGCGCCAGCAGCTCAATGGGTTCCTCCAATGAGCAGTTCTTC. The full variable domain, with the rest looked up from reference TRBV5-1 and TRBJ2-1, is KAGVTQTPRYLIKTRGQQVTLSCSPISGHRSVSWYQQTPGQGLQFLFEYFSETQRNKGNFPGRFSGRQFSNSRSEMNVSTLELGDSALYLCASSSMGSSNEQFFGPGTRLTVL.

The V and J genes are TRBV10-3 and TRBJ2-2, with TRBD1 matching 9 bases. The ends lost 3 bases at V and 8 bases at J; junction bases unmatched: 13. Germline V CDR1 and CDR2: ENHRY, SYGVKD. The CDR3 covers 17 residues. CDR3 nucleotide sequence: TGTGCCATCAGTGATGGGACAGGGAGGATCCCTTCAGGGGAGCTGTTTTTT. As protein: CAISDGTGRIPSGELFF.

The rearrangement joins TRBV5-8 to TRBJ2-2, with 7 bases fitting TRBD1. The junction had 4 bases not matched to a gene; V was cut back by 2 bases and J by 0 bases. Germline V gene lookup returns CDR1 SGHTS and CDR2 YDEGEE. The CDR3 is 16 residues long. The CDR3 bases are TGTGCCAGCAGCTTACAGGGGCCAGCGAACACCGGGGAGCTGTTTTTT. This sequence encodes CASSLQGPANTGELFF.

The rearrangement links TRBV4-1 to TRBJ2-7, with D tentatively TRBD1 (5 bases). Germline V gives CDR1 MGHRA, CDR2 YSYEKL. The CDR3 has 16 amino acids. Trimming left V 1 base short and J 0 bases short, with 13 bases between. In nucleotides, the CDR3 is TGCGCCAGCAGCCAAGGGAAACAGGTGGCCTCCTACGAGCAGTACTTC. Its translation: CASSQGKQVASYEQYF.

In its sample, this clone was seen once. The rearrangement joins TRBV9 to TRBJ2-5, with D perhaps given as TRBD1 or TRBD2 (5 bases each). Per germline, CDR1 SGDLS and CDR2 YYNGEE. V dropped 0 bases and J dropped 1 base, with 13 bases sitting between them. The CDR3 length is 16 residues. The CDR3 DNA follows: TGTGCCAGCAGCGTAGCTCCACGGGGCGGCCAAGAGACCCAGTACTTC. Protein product: CASSVAPRGGQETQYF.

The rearrangement uses TRBV7-6 and TRBJ2-3; the D gene is possibly TRBD2 (6 bases). Trimming shortened V by 3 bases and J by 6 bases, and 16 bases separated the two germline ends. CDR1 is SGHVS and CDR2 is FNYEAQ in the germline V gene. The CDR3 loop spans 15 amino acids. CDR3 amino acids: CASSFRGSDRDTQYF. The CDR3, as DNA: TGTGCCAGCAGCTTTCGGGGGTCGGATCGGGATACGCAGTATTTT.

The chain couples TRBV6-1 to TRBJ2-2; TRBD2 agrees at 11 bases. The CDR3 consists of 15 residues. CDR1 and CDR2 (germline): MNHNS, SASEGT. Trimming took 11 bases from V and 3 from J; bases not matched to a gene: 8. This CDR3 is CAVVAGGPDTGELFF. In DNA form, the CDR3 reads TGTGCCGTAGTAGCGGGAGGGCCGGACACCGGGGAGCTGTTTTTT.

CDR3 residues: CAISGTRTGENTEAFF. The CDR3 nucleotides are TGTGCCATCAGTGGGACTAGGACAGGGGAGAACACTGAAGCTTTCTTT. The chain couples TRBV10-3 to TRBJ1-1; the match to TRBD1 covers 9 bases. Per the germline V gene, CDR1 is ENHRY and CDR2 is SYGVKD. The CDR3 covers 16 residues. V shed 4 bases and J 1 base; nucleotides not matched to a gene: 7.